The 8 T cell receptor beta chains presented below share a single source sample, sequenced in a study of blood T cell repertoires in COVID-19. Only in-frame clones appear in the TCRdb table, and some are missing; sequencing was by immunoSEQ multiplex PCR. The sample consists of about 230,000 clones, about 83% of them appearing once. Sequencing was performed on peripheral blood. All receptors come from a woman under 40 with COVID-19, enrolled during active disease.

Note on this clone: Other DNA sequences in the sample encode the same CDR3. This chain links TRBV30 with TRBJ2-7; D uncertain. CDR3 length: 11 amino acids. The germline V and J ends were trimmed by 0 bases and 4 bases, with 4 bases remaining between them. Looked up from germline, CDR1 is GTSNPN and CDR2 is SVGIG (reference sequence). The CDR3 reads CAWSVLYEQYF. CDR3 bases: TGTGCCTGGAGTGTACTGTACGAGCAGTACTTC.

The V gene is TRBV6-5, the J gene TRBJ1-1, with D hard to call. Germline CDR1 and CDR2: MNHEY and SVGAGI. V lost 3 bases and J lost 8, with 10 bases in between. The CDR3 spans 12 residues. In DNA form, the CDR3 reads TGTGCCAGCAGTTATCGGAGAGAGGAAGCTTTCTTT. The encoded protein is CASSYRREEAFF.

The CDR3 bases are TGTGCCAGCAGTTTACCTCCTTCCTATGGCTACACCTTC. It is translated as CASSLPPSYGYTF. The chain has TRBV12-3 or TRBV12-4 and TRBJ1-2; D unresolved. The V end lost 2 bases, the J end lost 4 bases, and 8 bases lay between the germline ends. The CDR3 covers 13 residues.

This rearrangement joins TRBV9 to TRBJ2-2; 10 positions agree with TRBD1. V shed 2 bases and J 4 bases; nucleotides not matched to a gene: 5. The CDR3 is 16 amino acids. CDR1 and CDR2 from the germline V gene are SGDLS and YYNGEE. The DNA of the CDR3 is TGTGCCAGCAGCGTGGCCGGGACAGGGGCCACCGGGGAGCTGTTTTTT. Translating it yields CASSVAGTGATGELFF. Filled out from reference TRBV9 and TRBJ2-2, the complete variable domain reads DSGVTQTPKHLITATGQRVTLRCSPRSGDLSVYWYQQSLDQGLQFLIQYYNGEERAKGNILERFSAQQFPDLHSELNLSSLELGDSALYFCASSVAGTGATGELFFGEGSRLTVL.

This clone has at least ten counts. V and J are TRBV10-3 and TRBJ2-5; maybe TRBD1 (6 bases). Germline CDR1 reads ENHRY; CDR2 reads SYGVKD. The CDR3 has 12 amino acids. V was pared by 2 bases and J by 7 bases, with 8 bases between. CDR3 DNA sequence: TGTGCCATCAGTGAGACACAGGGGACCCAGTACTTC. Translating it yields CAISETQGTQYF.

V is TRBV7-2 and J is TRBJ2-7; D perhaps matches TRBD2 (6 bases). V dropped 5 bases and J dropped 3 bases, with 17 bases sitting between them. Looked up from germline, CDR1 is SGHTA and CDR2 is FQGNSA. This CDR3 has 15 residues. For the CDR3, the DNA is TGTGCCAGCAGCCCTCTGCGGGACGGTCACTACGAGCAGTACTTC. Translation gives CASSPLRDGHYEQYF.

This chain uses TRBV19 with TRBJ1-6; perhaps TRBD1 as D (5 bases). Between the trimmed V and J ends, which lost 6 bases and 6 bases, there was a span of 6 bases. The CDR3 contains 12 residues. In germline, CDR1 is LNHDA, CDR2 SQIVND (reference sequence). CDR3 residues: CASSQGNSPLHF. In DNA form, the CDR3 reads TGTGCCAGTAGCCAGGGTAATTCACCCCTCCACTTT.

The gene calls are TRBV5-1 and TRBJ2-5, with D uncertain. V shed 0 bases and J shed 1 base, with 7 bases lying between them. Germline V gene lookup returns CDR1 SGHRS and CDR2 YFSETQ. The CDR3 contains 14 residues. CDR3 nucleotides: TGCGCCAGCAGCTTGGTATCAGGCCAAGAGACCCAGTACTTC. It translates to CASSLVSGQETQYF.